These 32 T cell receptor beta chains were sequenced from one sample in a study of human T cells and chemical hapten exposure (dated by TCRdb to the early 2020s). The time point label for this specimen denotes: patch test 2, 6 weeks after DPC sensitization. Reading the label with the study, this specimen's treatment or condition is: therapeutic diphenylcyclopropenone sensitization with weekly scalp DPC. The library was generated by RACE. Sequencing instrument: NextSeq 500. The public reads were quality trimmed at Q25 with fastp and then assembled into clones with MiXCR by TCRdb, keeping productive beta chains. Entries are consolidated by CDR3 protein sequence, retaining the most common genes and DNA. Across this sample there are approximately 120,000 distinct CDR3 sequences, with 9.2% seen only once. Jointly, the top ten make up about 3.4% of the sample. This specimen was whole blood, taken in connection with sensitization to the hapten diphenylcyclopropenone (DPC). The receptors originated from a woman between 40 and 55 years old with alopecia areata. Some clones in this sample may be carry-over from other donors' samples.

The sample holds a few counts of this clonotype. V and J are TRBV6-2 or TRBV6-3 and TRBJ1-1; 8 nucleotides align to TRBD1. CDR1 MNHEY and CDR2 SVGEGT come from the germline V gene. This CDR3 region has 13 residues. Germline trimming cut 3 bases from V and 6 bases from J; bases unmatched to any gene: 3. CDR3 loop: CASSYDRGAEAFF. For the CDR3, the DNA is TGTGCCAGCAGTTATGACAGGGGCGCTGAAGCTTTCTTT.

This clonotype was seen ten or more times. This chain uses TRBV27 with TRBJ1-1; D perhaps matches TRBD1 (5 bases). Trimming removed 2 bases at V and 9 bases at J, with 19 bases between. This CDR3 region has 15 residues. Germline V gene lookup returns CDR1 MNHEY and CDR2 SMNVEV (reference sequence). The CDR3 sequence is CASSLVQGQFRKAFF. The DNA for the CDR3 is TGTGCCAGCAGTTTAGTCCAGGGTCAATTTAGAAAAGCTTTCTTT.

This clonotype was recorded at least ten times. The chain uses TRBV7-6 and TRBJ2-5, with D perhaps matching TRBD2 (5 bases). Trimming shortened V by 2 bases and J by 3 bases, and 10 bases separated the two germline ends. The CDR3 covers 14 residues. Germline V gene data show CDR1 as SGHVS and CDR2 as FNYEAQ. CDR3 region: CASSLMPGKETQYF. The CDR3 DNA reads TGTGCCAGCAGCTTAATGCCGGGGAAAGAGACCCAGTACTTC.

This clonotype was counted ten times or more. The J gene is TRBJ1-1, the V gene TRBV14; 8 nucleotides agree with TRBD1. Germline V gives CDR1 SGHDN, CDR2 FVKESK. The CDR3 consists of 15 residues. V dropped 3 bases and J dropped 1; count of bases not matched to a gene: 4. The CDR3 protein is CASSHFGTGNTEAFF. CDR3 DNA sequence: TGTGCCAGCAGCCATTTTGGGACAGGGAACACTGAAGCTTTCTTT.

This clonotype appeared many times. The J gene is TRBJ2-1, the V gene TRBV20-1; D is possibly TRBD2 (5 bases). CDR3 size: 14 residues. Deletions cut 6 bases from V and 0 bases from J, with 12 bases between. Germline V gives CDR1 DFQATT, CDR2 SNEGSKA (reference sequence). The CDR3 sequence: CSAPQAGSYNEQFF. CDR3 bases: TGCAGTGCCCCGCAGGCGGGCTCCTACAATGAGCAGTTCTTC.

The sample holds many counts of this clonotype. J is TRBJ1-2 and V is TRBV29-1; possibly TRBD1 for D (6 bases). Germline V gene data show CDR1 as SQVTM and CDR2 as ANQGSEA. The CDR3 extends over 13 amino acids. CDR3 DNA sequence: TGCGGGCTAGAACAGGGAGTTTCTAGTGGCTACACCTTC. Its protein is CGLEQGVSSGYTF.

This clonotype was detected only a few times. The chain employs TRBV6-1 and TRBJ1-1; D unclear. Germline V lookup: CDR1 MNHNS, CDR2 SASEGT. This CDR3 is 14 amino acids long. Trimming stripped 2 bases from V and 3 bases from J, with 10 bases between. In nucleotides, the CDR3 is TGTGCCAGCAGTGAATACTCGCCGTACACTGAAGCTTTCTTT. Translation gives CASSEYSPYTEAFF.

Only a few counts were recorded for this clonotype. J is TRBJ2-7 and V is TRBV7-9, with 9 bases lining up with TRBD1. The CDR3 covers 16 residues. After removal of 4 bases from V and 4 bases from J, the junction contained 11 bases not matched to a gene. CDR1 SEHNR and CDR2 FQNEAQ come from the germline V gene (reference sequence). As DNA, the CDR3 is TGTGCCAGCAGCTCTCCCGGGACAGGGAAAAGGTACGAGCAGTACTTC. The encoded protein is CASSSPGTGKRYEQYF.

CDR3 coding DNA: TGTGCCAGCAGTGTGTTTCTGGGGGCCCAAGAGACCCAGTACTTC. Protein: CASSVFLGAQETQYF. This chain uses TRBV25-1 with TRBJ2-5, with D maybe TRBD1 (6 bases). V lost 4 bases to trimming and J lost 1 base, with 13 bases between them. CDR3 length: 15 amino acids. Germline V CDR1 and CDR2: MGHDK, SYGVNS.

This clonotype was found many times. The V gene is TRBV6-2 or TRBV6-3, the J gene TRBJ2-7, with a tentative D call TRBD1 (6 bases). The CDR3 is 14 residues long. Trimming pared 3 bases from V and 2 bases from J, leaving 11 bases between. Germline V CDR1 and CDR2: MNHEY, SVGEGT. CDR3: CASSYPGQPYEQYF. In DNA, the CDR3 is TGTGCCAGCAGTTATCCGGGACAACCCTACGAGCAGTACTTC.

This clonotype has a count of ten or more. This chain uses TRBV11-2 with TRBJ1-1; no clear D gene. From germline, CDR1 is SGHAT and CDR2 FQNNGV. V was shortened by 5 bases and J by 1 base, with 14 bases between the two germline ends. The CDR3 sequence is 15 residues long. The chain's CDR3 is CASSRAAGWNTEAFF. CDR3 nucleotide sequence: TGTGCCAGCAGCCGAGCAGCGGGGTGGAACACTGAAGCTTTCTTT.

Concerning this clonotype: A read error is possible here, since a much larger clone lies one base away. The chain employs TRBV18 and TRBJ1-1; D unresolved. Germline V lookup: CDR1 KGHSH, CDR2 LQKENI. This CDR3 region has 15 residues. CDR3 residues: CVSSPPLGLNTEAFF. CDR3 nucleotide sequence: TGTGTCAGCTCACCACCTTTGGGTTTGAACACTGAAGCTTTCTTT.

This clonotype was counted only a few times. This sequence joins TRBV5-1 and TRBJ2-3; D is perhaps TRBD1 or TRBD2 (5 bases each). Germline V gene lookup returns CDR1 SGHRS and CDR2 YFSETQ. The CDR3 consists of 14 residues. The V end lost 1 base, the J end lost 4 bases, and 10 bases lay between the germline ends. This CDR3 reads CASSLIGAADTQYF. CDR3 sequence (DNA): TGCGCCAGCAGCTTGATCGGGGCGGCAGATACGCAGTATTTT.

This clonotype appeared many times. The rearrangement uses TRBV6-5 and TRBJ2-7; no clear D gene. The V end lost 2 bases, the J end lost 2 bases, and 7 bases lay between the germline ends. There are 13 residues in the CDR3. The germline V gene has CDR1 MNHEY and CDR2 SVGAGI. CDR3 sequence reads: CASSYGFTYEQYF. The CDR3 bases are TGTGCCAGCAGTTACGGGTTCACCTACGAGCAGTACTTC.

This clonotype was observed a handful of times. This sequence joins TRBV6-1 and TRBJ1-6; tentative D call: TRBD1 (6 bases). This CDR3 is 16 amino acids long. The ends were cut back, 0 bases at V and 7 bases at J, with 13 bases in the middle. Germline loops: CDR1 MNHNS, CDR2 SASEGT. This CDR3 reads CASSEAPPGVNSPLHF. CDR3 DNA sequence: TGTGCCAGCAGTGAAGCGCCGCCAGGGGTAAATTCACCCCTCCACTTT.

This clonotype was seen ten or more times. The chain carries TRBV12-2 and TRBJ2-5; the table's D call, TRBD2, has no DNA check behind it. TRBV12-2 is listed as a pseudogene. The CDR3 length is 14 residues. The CDR3 bases are TGTGCAAGTCGCTTAAAAGGGACTAGCGAGACCCAGTACTTC. Residues: CASRLKGTSETQYF.

The CDR3 nucleotides are TGTGCCAGCAGCCAAGGGAGGGGACAGGGACGAGCTTTCTTT. Protein: CASSQGRGQGRAFF. The chain couples TRBV3-1 to TRBJ1-1, with 9 nucleotides matching TRBD1. The germline gives CDR1 LGHDT, CDR2 YNNKEL (reference sequence). The junction had 7 bases not matched to a gene; V was cut back by 1 base and J by 10 bases. This CDR3 comprises 14 residues.

This clonotype came up a few times. This chain uses TRBV7-8 with TRBJ1-1; 8 bases align to TRBD1. CDR1 SGHVS and CDR2 FQNEAQ come from the germline V gene. The CDR3 covers 14 residues. Losses at the gene ends were 4 bases for V and 5 bases for J; bases not matched to a gene: 6. DNA of the CDR3: TGTGCCAGCAGCTCCTGGACAGGGATAACTGAAGCTTTCTTT. It yields the protein CASSSWTGITEAFF.

This clonotype appeared many times. The chain links TRBV6-5 to TRBJ2-7, with TRBD2 as a possible D gene (6 bases). Per the germline V gene, CDR1 is MNHEY and CDR2 is SVGAGI. The CDR3 has 14 residues. The V and J ends lost 6 bases and 2 bases respectively, with 14 bases between them. The CDR3 coding sequence is TGTGCCAGCAGCTACGGGGACTCGACCTACGAGCAGTACTTC. Amino acids: CASSYGDSTYEQYF.

Only a few counts were recorded for this clonotype. The V call is TRBV7-3, the J call TRBJ2-5; 13 bases map to TRBD2. From germline, CDR1 is SGHTA and CDR2 FQGTGA. Trimming at V came to 5 bases and at J to 4 bases, leaving 7 bases not matched to a gene. This CDR3 has 16 amino acids. The CDR3 DNA follows: TGTGCCAGCAGCATCGGACTAGCGGGGGAGGGAGAGACCCAGTACTTC. Translating gives CASSIGLAGEGETQYF. The whole variable domain, remainder taken from reference TRBV7-3 and TRBJ2-5, is GAGVSQTPSNKVTEKGKYVELRCDPISGHTALYWYRQSLGQGPEFLIYFQGTGAADDSGLPNDRFFAVRPEGSVSTLKIQRTERGDSAVYLCASSIGLAGEGETQYFGPGTRLLVL.

V gene TRBV28 combines with J gene TRBJ2-7; TRBD1 matches 11 bases. This CDR3 contains 14 residues. The V and J ends lost 6 bases and 2 bases, in that order; junction bases with no gene match: 3. CDR1 is MDHEN, CDR2 SYDVKM, per germline. The CDR3 region is CASRDRGHAYEQYF. In DNA form, the CDR3 reads TGTGCCAGCAGGGACAGGGGGCATGCCTACGAGCAGTACTTC.

There are a few counts of this clonotype. The rearrangement uses TRBV7-8 and TRBJ1-2; D not resolved. CDR3 length: 15 amino acids. Trimming pared 5 bases from V and 0 bases from J, leaving 13 bases between. Germline-derived CDR1 and CDR2 are SGHVS and FQNEAQ. CDR3 protein: CASSPYTGANYGYTF. DNA of the CDR3: TGTGCCAGCAGCCCCTACACTGGAGCTAACTATGGCTACACCTTC.

This clonotype occurred a few times. The chain combines TRBV7-2 with TRBJ1-1; 8 positions match TRBD1. The CDR3 loop spans 15 amino acids. In germline, CDR1 is SGHTA, CDR2 FQGNSA. V dropped 5 bases and J dropped 4; count of bases not matched to a gene: 9. For the CDR3, the DNA is TGTGCCAGCAGCCCCAGGGGGCGGATTCCCACTGAAGCTTTCTTT. It codes for CASSPRGRIPTEAFF.

This clonotype has ten or more counts. This chain joins TRBV3-1 and TRBJ2-5, with 9 positions matching TRBD2. Trimming took 3 bases from V and 5 from J; bases not matched to a gene: 4. Germline V gene lookup returns CDR1 LGHDT and CDR2 YNNKEL (reference sequence). This CDR3 comprises 14 residues. CDR3 in DNA: TGTGCCAGCAGCCAGTTCGCGGGGGGGGAGACCCAGTACTTC. This sequence encodes CASSQFAGGETQYF.

V gene TRBV5-1 combines with J gene TRBJ2-7; D is uncertain. V lost 3 bases, J lost 3 bases, and 10 bases lay in between. This CDR3 is 13 amino acids long. The germline V gene has CDR1 SGHRS and CDR2 YFSETQ. The CDR3 DNA reads TGCGCCAGCAGCTGGGTAGACCTCTACGAGCAGTACTTC. Its translation is CASSWVDLYEQYF.

This clonotype was seen more than once but under ten times. The chain couples TRBV12-3 or TRBV12-4 to TRBJ2-1; D perhaps matches TRBD2 (5 bases). The germline V and J ends were trimmed by 2 bases and 7 bases, with 6 bases remaining between them. The CDR3 sequence is 12 residues long. Written as DNA, the CDR3 is TGTGCCAGCAGTTTACCGGGGAATGAGCAGTTCTTC. Protein: CASSLPGNEQFF.

This clonotype showed up many times. The chain has TRBV6-4 and TRBJ2-1; TRBD1 matches 9 bases. Germline trimming cut 6 bases from V and 1 base from J; bases unmatched to any gene: 1. The germline gives CDR1 MRHNA, CDR2 SNTAGT. CDR3 length: 14 residues. The CDR3 DNA reads as TGTGCCAGCAGACAGGGGGCTTCCTACAATGAGCAGTTCTTC. It is translated as CASRQGASYNEQFF.

The chain carries TRBV27 and TRBJ1-4, with 12 bases fitting TRBD1. This CDR3 spans 19 amino acids. Trimming cost V 2 bases and J 0 bases; bases outside gene matches: 7. CDR1 MNHEY and CDR2 SMNVEV come from the germline V gene (reference sequence). The CDR3: CASSLLGTGGAATNEKLFF. In nucleotides, the CDR3 is TGTGCCAGCAGTTTACTCGGGACAGGGGGCGCGGCAACTAATGAAAAACTGTTTTTT.

This clonotype was observed many times. The chain carries TRBV6-2 or TRBV6-3 and TRBJ2-7, with TRBD1 matching 11 bases. Germline-derived CDR1 and CDR2 are MNHEY and SVGEGT. This CDR3 spans 17 amino acids. Trimming removed 2 bases from V and 3 bases from J; junction bases left unmatched: 9. CDR3 sequence: CASSYPIPGTGGYEQYF. The CDR3 DNA is TGTGCCAGCAGTTACCCAATCCCCGGGACAGGGGGCTACGAGCAGTACTTC.

Many counts were recorded for this clonotype. The rearrangement links TRBV29-1 to TRBJ2-1; 7 bases agree with TRBD2. Germline V gene data show CDR1 as SQVTM and CDR2 as ANQGSEA. J gave up 2 bases and V 3 bases, and 7 bases lay outside the gene matches. This CDR3 spans 15 amino acids. The DNA of the CDR3 is TGCAGCGTTGAGACCGGGACTACTCCCTACAATGAGCAGTTCTTC. This codes for CSVETGTTPYNEQFF.

This clonotype was counted only a few times. The chain joins TRBV15 to TRBJ1-4; D is unclear. Germline V CDR1 and CDR2: LNHNV, YYDKDF (reference sequence). The CDR3 runs to 14 residues. Trimming cost V 1 base and J 8 bases, with 11 bases left between them. The DNA for the CDR3 is TGTGCCACCAGCAGAGGAGGGTCGGGGGAAAAACTGTTTTTT. Translated: CATSRGGSGEKLFF.

The chain uses TRBV9 and TRBJ2-1; the D is unclear. The V end lost 0 bases, the J end lost 4 bases, and 14 bases lay between the germline ends. The germline V gene encodes CDR1 SGDLS and CDR2 YYNGEE. This CDR3 region has 16 residues. The chain's CDR3 is CASSVAPPSLYNEQFF. CDR3 nucleotides: TGTGCCAGCAGCGTAGCCCCCCCTTCCTTATACAATGAGCAGTTCTTC.